Listed below are T cell receptor beta chains from one sample, sequenced in a study of blood T cells in healthy people across ages. TCRdb processed the 5' RACE reads anew with MiXCR; each CDR3 protein has one entry. This table holds some 700,000 distinct CDR3 sequences, 22% found once. Sample: blood. The origin of the receptors is a man in his sixties or seventies in good health. CDR3s include the opening cysteine and the closing phenylalanine or tryptophan. A D gene is named only where the DNA matches it firmly. Clone size, where shown, is once, few, many, or a class for clones that have expanded.

V gene	D gene	J gene	clone size	CDR3 DNA	CDR3 protein
TRBV5-1	.	TRBJ1-2	.	TGCGCCAGCAGGGGAGGGGCGGTTGGCTACACCTTC	CASRGGAVGYTF
TRBV29-1	.	TRBJ1-5	many	TGCAGCGTGGGGGGCAGCAATCAGCCCCAGCATTTT	CSVGGSNQPQHF
TRBV29-1	TRBD1	TRBJ2-5	.	TGCAGCGGTAAAAGGACAGGGAGAGAGACCCAGTACTTC	CSGKRTGRETQYF
TRBV29-1	TRBD2	TRBJ2-1	.	TGCAGCGTTGAGGCGGGAGTAAGGAGTGAGCAGTTCTTC	CSVEAGVRSEQFF
TRBV7-9	TRBD1	TRBJ2-3	.	TGTGCCAGCAGCTATACTCAGGGACAGGGTAGAGATACGCAGTATTTT	CASSYTQGQGRDTQYF
TRBV2	.	TRBJ2-1	many	TGTGCCATCCTGGAGGGGAGCTCCTACAATGAGCAGTTCTTC	CAILEGSSYNEQFF
TRBV12-3/TRBV12-4	TRBD2	TRBJ2-7	.	TGTGCCAGCAGTCCCCGCGGGGGGGTCGACGAGCAGTACTTC	CASSPRGGVDEQYF
TRBV2	TRBD2	TRBJ2-1	few	TGTGCCAGCAAGCGGGAGGGCCTCATCGACAATGAGCAGTTCTTC	CASKREGLIDNEQFF
TRBV20-1	.	TRBJ1-2	.	TGCAGTGCAGTAGGGACGGTTGGCTACACCTTC	CSAVGTVGYTF
TRBV18	.	TRBJ2-7	once	TGTGCCAGCTCCGGGCAGGGTTCTTCGGCCGGATCCTACGAGCAGTACTTC	CASSGQGSSAGSYEQYF
TRBV24-1	.	TRBJ2-1	few	TGTGCCACCAGTCGGCAAGGGGTCTCCTACAATGAGCAGTTCTTC	CATSRQGVSYNEQFF
TRBV29-1	.	TRBJ2-5	few	TGCAGCGTTGATTCCGCGGGGACCCAGTACTTC	CSVDSAGTQYF
TRBV7-9	.	TRBJ1-4	.	TGTGCCAGCAGCTTAGACAGGGTACTAGCAACTAATGAAAAACTGTTTTTT	CASSLDRVLATNEKLFF
TRBV18	TRBD1	TRBJ2-3	.	TGTGCCAGCTCACCCGGGACAGGGGGCGGACTCACAGATACGCAGTATTTT	CASSPGTGGGLTDTQYF
TRBV12-5	TRBD2	TRBJ2-1	.	TGTGCTAGTGGTTTGGTGGTACTAGCGGGTAGGAGCTCCTACAATGAGCAGTTCTTC	CASGLVVLAGRSSYNEQFF
TRBV20-1	.	TRBJ2-3	few	TGCAGTGCTAGGAACCCTTGGACAGCAGATACGCAGTATTTT	CSARNPWTADTQYF
TRBV12-3/TRBV12-4	TRBD2	TRBJ2-1	.	TGTGCCAGCAGCCCGGGGACTAGCGGGGGCCCGCTACCATACAATGAGCAGTTCTTC	CASSPGTSGGPLPYNEQFF
TRBV20-1	TRBD2	TRBJ2-5	few	TGCAGTGCTAGTTTGGGGGGGGTGGAGACCCAGTACTTC	CSASLGGVETQYF
TRBV20-1	.	TRBJ1-3	.	TGCAGTGCTAGGATCGGGGGCTCTGGAAACACCATATATTTT	CSARIGGSGNTIYF
TRBV7-2	.	TRBJ2-2	few	TGTGCCAGCAGCTTATACAGCGCGAACACCGGGGAGCTGTTTTTT	CASSLYSANTGELFF
TRBV12-3/TRBV12-4	.	TRBJ1-5	.	TGTGCCAGCAGTTTAAATTATCGAGGGGCCCAGCATTTT	CASSLNYRGAQHF
TRBV7-9	TRBD2	TRBJ2-4	.	TGTGCCAGCAGCCCGACCCTGGCGGGGGAGGGGAACATTCAGTACTTC	CASSPTLAGEGNIQYF
TRBV19	TRBD2	TRBJ2-3	once	TGTGCCAGTCAGAGGGGATGGATCTCGGGGGGTACGCAGTATTTT	CASQRGWISGGTQYF
TRBV6-1	.	TRBJ2-1	.	TGTGCCAGCAGCTTGTATTTCGATGAGCAGTTCTTC	CASSLYFDEQFF
TRBV27	.	TRBJ2-5	many	TGTGCCAGCAGCTTCCTAGGGGGCCAAGAGACCCAGTACTTC	CASSFLGGQETQYF
TRBV9	.	TRBJ2-3	.	TGTGCCAGCAGCATCGGACTTCCATACACAGATACGCAGTATTTT	CASSIGLPYTDTQYF
TRBV29-1	.	TRBJ2-1	.	TGCAGCGTTGACAGGCCCGTCTCCTACAATGAGCAGTTCTTC	CSVDRPVSYNEQFF